The rows below give T cell receptor beta chains drawn from one sample of a study of beta chain features in type 1 diabetes. The assay was immunoSEQ multiplex PCR, and TCRdb's table has in-frame clones only and misses some. The sample consists of 430,000 or so clones, more than 9.5% of them appearing once. The sequencing sample was made of naive CD4+ T cells from blood. These receptors all stem from a woman younger than 35 in good health. CDR3s include the opening cysteine and the closing phenylalanine or tryptophan. The order of the fields is D gene, J gene, clone size, V gene, CDR3 DNA, CDR3 protein. D genes are given only for firm matches. The size field is filled for only some rows; it gives once, few, many or a size class.

NA,TRBJ2-1,few,TRBV4-2,TGTGCCAGCAGCCAAGGGCCCTTCTCCTACAATGAGCAGTTCTTC,CASSQGPFSYNEQFF
TRBD1,TRBJ2-5,few,TRBV7-9,TGTGCCAGCAGACCCGACAGGGGGCAAGAGACCCAGTACTTC,CASRPDRGQETQYF
NA,TRBJ1-1,NA,TRBV6-5,TGTGCCAGCCGAACAAACACTGAAGCTTTCTTT,CASRTNTEAFF
NA,TRBJ2-1,few,TRBV20-1,TGCAGTGCTAGCCTACCCCGCGAGCAGTTCTTC,CSASLPREQFF
NA,TRBJ2-1,few,TRBV7-7,TGTGCTAGCAGCCCTGTGGACTCCTACAATGAGCAGTTCTTC,CASSPVDSYNEQFF
NA,TRBJ1-3,few,TRBV7-2,TGTGCCAGCAGCTTAGACCTGCGAAACACCATATATTTT,CASSLDLRNTIYF
TRBD1,TRBJ2-6,few,TRBV7-3,TGTGCCAGCAGCTTAATGGCCTCCGGGACAGGGGTCTCTGGGGCCAACGTCCTGACTTTC,CASSLMASGTGVSGANVLTF
NA,TRBJ2-3,NA,TRBV5-1,TGCGCCAGCAGCTTGCCAGCAGCAACAGATACGCAGTATTTT,CASSLPAATDTQYF
TRBD2,TRBJ2-3,NA,TRBV14,TGTGCCAGCAGCCAAGGGGGACGGGGGGGCCAAGATACGCAGTATTTT,CASSQGGRGGQDTQYF
NA,TRBJ2-7,NA,TRBV20-1,TGCAGTGCTACCACCCAATACGAGCAGTACTTC,CSATTQYEQYF
NA,TRBJ1-5,NA,TRBV27,TGTGCCAGCAGTTTCTTATCAGGGGGCAATCAGCCCCAGCATTTT,CASSFLSGGNQPQHF
TRBD1,TRBJ2-3,NA,TRBV2,TGTGCCAGCAACATAAGGGACAGAGACACAGATACGCAGTATTTT,CASNIRDRDTDTQYF
NA,TRBJ2-7,few,TRBV11-2,TGTGCCAGCAGCTTAGCGGGGGTCTACGAGCAGTACTTC,CASSLAGVYEQYF
NA,TRBJ1-2,NA,TRBV4-2,TGTGCCAGCAGCCAAGACAGGGCCAGCGATGGCTACACCTTC,CASSQDRASDGYTF
TRBD2,TRBJ2-3,few,TRBV5-1,TGCGCCAGCAGCTCCGGACTAGCGGGAGGGCCAGATACGCAGTATTTT,CASSSGLAGGPDTQYF
NA,TRBJ2-4,few,TRBV4-3,TGCGCCAGCAGCCCCACAACGGCCAGAGGAGCCAAAAACATTCAGTACTTC,CASSPTTARGAKNIQYF
TRBD2,TRBJ2-5,NA,TRBV19,TGTGCCAGTAGCGGGAGGGCCTTGGGGACCCAGTACTTC,CASSGRALGTQYF
TRBD1,TRBJ2-5,NA,TRBV2,TGTGCCAGCAGGCGACAGGGGAGAGAGACCCAGTACTTC,CASRRQGRETQYF
NA,TRBJ2-3,NA,TRBV7-2,TGTGCCAGCAGCTCCAACACAGATACGCAGTATTTT,CASSSNTDTQYF
NA,TRBJ2-7,NA,TRBV4-2,TGTGCCAGCAGCCAAGGAGAAATCTACCGGGACCAAGAGCAGTACTTC,CASSQGEIYRDQEQYF
NA,TRBJ2-7,few,TRBV20-1,TGCAGTGCTGCAGTAGGGGACGAGCAGTACTTC,CSAAVGDEQYF
TRBD1,TRBJ1-4,few,TRBV25-1,TGTGCCAGCAGTCGTACAGGGGCCGGGGGTGAAAAACTGTTTTTT,CASSRTGAGGEKLFF
NA,TRBJ2-1,few,TRBV27,TGTGCCAGCCTTCCCTCCGCAGGGAGGTACAATGAGCAGTTCTTC,CASLPSAGRYNEQFF